The 10 T cell receptor beta chains below come from one sample, sequenced in a study of early T cells in non-severe SARS-CoV-2 infection (dated by TCRdb to 2020 to 2022). The library relied on 5' RACE. These reads were obtained on a NextSeq 500. TCRdb reprocessed the public reads (quality trimming at Q25 with fastp, clone calling with MiXCR) and kept in-frame beta chains. A single entry per CDR3 protein holds the most common genes and DNA from its merged rows. A total of nearly 50,000 distinct CDR3 sequences appear in this sample, roughly 6.2% of them only once. Of the sample, around 6.9% is held by the ten largest clones. The specimen comprised whole blood, sampled at baseline. Every receptor here comes from an adult who was a healthcare worker with PCR-confirmed SARS-CoV-2 infection or an uninfected control (not recorded which).

This clonotype was counted many times. The chain employs TRBV7-6 and TRBJ2-4, with unresolved D. V gave up 6 bases and J gave up 9 bases, with 15 bases separating them. This CDR3 is built from 13 residues. The germline V gene has CDR1 SGHVS and CDR2 FNYEAQ. The chain's CDR3 is CASSTASGGIQYF. CDR3 sequence (DNA): TGTGCCAGCAGTACCGCGAGTGGTGGCATTCAGTACTTC.

The J gene is TRBJ2-7, the V gene TRBV6-5; TRBD1 aligns across 11 bases. Germline V gene lookup returns CDR1 MNHEY and CDR2 SVGAGI. The CDR3 spans 14 residues. The V gene end was trimmed by 6 bases and the J gene end by 4 bases; junction bases not matched to a gene: 5. In DNA, the CDR3 is TGTGCCAGCAGCTCCGGGACAGGGGGTTACGAGCAGTACTTC. This codes for CASSSGTGGYEQYF.

This chain connects TRBV20-1 to TRBJ2-7; the match to TRBD2 covers 10 bases. The CDR3 has 14 amino acids. V dropped 4 bases and J dropped 5; count of bases not matched to a gene: 8. Per the germline V gene, CDR1 is DFQATT and CDR2 is SNEGSKA (reference sequence). CDR3 residues: CSATATSGYHEQYF. CDR3 bases: TGCAGTGCTACCGCGACTAGCGGGTACCACGAGCAGTACTTC.

This clonotype has at least ten counts. This chain joins TRBV3-1 and TRBJ2-1; unclear D gene. Trimming took 0 bases from V and 7 from J, leaving 19 bases between them. Germline-derived CDR1 and CDR2 are LGHDT and YNNKEL (reference sequence). This CDR3 region has 17 residues. In DNA, the CDR3 is TGTGCCAGCAGCCAAGATGGTCTTGGCCCAGTTAGGAATGAGCAGTTCTTC. Protein sequence: CASSQDGLGPVRNEQFF.

V gene TRBV4-3 combines with J gene TRBJ2-2; 8 nucleotides agree with TRBD1. This CDR3 has 17 residues. Per the germline V gene, CDR1 is LGHNA and CDR2 is YSLEER. The junction had 10 bases not matched to a gene; V was cut back by 0 bases and J by 7 bases. This CDR3 reads CASSQDRGQGAGGELFF. The DNA for the CDR3 is TGCGCCAGCAGCCAAGATCGGGGTCAGGGGGCCGGCGGGGAGCTGTTTTTT.

This clonotype was seen a few times. This chain connects TRBV5-1 to TRBJ2-7, with a possible D match to TRBD2 (5 bases). Germline V gives CDR1 SGHRS, CDR2 YFSETQ. V lost 3 bases and J 2 bases, leaving 12 bases between the germline ends. The CDR3 has 14 residues. DNA for the CDR3: TGCGCCAGCAGCTCCACGGACTCCGCCTACGAGCAGTACTTC. This encodes CASSSTDSAYEQYF.

The gene calls are TRBV24-1 and TRBJ2-7; 9 nucleotides align to TRBD1. The CDR3 sequence is 17 residues long. From germline, CDR1 is KGHDR and CDR2 SFDVKD. J was trimmed by 2 bases and V by 4 bases; bases with no gene match: 11. CDR3 DNA sequence: TGTGCCACCAGTGACCCAACCGGGACAGGGAATCCCTACGAGCAGTACTTC. This codes for CATSDPTGTGNPYEQYF.

V is TRBV28 and J is TRBJ2-5, with D tentatively TRBD1 or TRBD2 (5 bases each). The CDR3 extends over 16 amino acids. CDR1 is MDHEN, CDR2 SYDVKM, per germline. Trimming shortened V by 10 bases and J by 3 bases, and 24 bases separated the two germline ends. CDR3 nucleotides: TGTGCCACCGCCTCCCCGCGCCGGGACCCAAAAGAGACCCAGTACTTC. Translation gives CATASPRRDPKETQYF.

In its sample, this clonotype was seen a few times. This chain links TRBV12-3 or TRBV12-4 with TRBJ1-2; perhaps TRBD1 as D (6 bases). The length of the CDR3 is 14 residues. V was trimmed by 7 bases and J by 8 bases, leaving 20 bases between them. The DNA of the CDR3 is TGTGCCAGCACTTCGACAGGCCCTATGGGGGGCTACACCTTC. Residues: CASTSTGPMGGYTF.

Many counts were recorded for this clonotype. The chain combines TRBV6-1 with TRBJ2-1, with D possibly TRBD2 on 6 matching bases. Germline-derived CDR1 and CDR2 are MNHNS and SASEGT. This CDR3 is built from 15 residues. V was cut by 5 bases and J by 6 bases, with 17 bases left in between. The CDR3 protein is CASSFTRLVGNEQFF. CDR3 nucleotide sequence: TGTGCCAGCAGTTTTACGAGACTAGTCGGCAATGAGCAGTTCTTC.